This TCR beta chain emerged from a study of cytomegalovirus exposure and HLA in healthy donors listed by TCRdb under 2017. A note on the overall study: According to an earlier analysis of a few hundred of the donors, about 179 million T cells yielded approximately 120 million unique TCR beta sequences and approximately 300 Gb of sequence data. Roughly 300 gigabases of sequencing data and around 85 million unique TCR sequences made up an early release that covered approximately 620 HLA-typed donors. Of the 300 to 500 genotyped donors, 80% to 90% were placed in the genetic ancestry cluster associated with self-reported Caucasian donors. The study aimed to test whether signatures of past pathogen exposure could be identified by cataloging public T cell receptors. The study used immunosequencing to profile the T cell repertoires of 666 subjects and linked those repertoires to cytomegalovirus serostatus. Along with the approximately 700-subject first cohort, a separate validation cohort of 120 different subjects was used. To predict cytomegalovirus infection status, the study combined high-throughput TCR immunosequencing, statistical association of individual TCRs with disease status, and machine learning. A later analysis re-analyzed previously published TCR beta repertoires from roughly 630 donors and added high-resolution HLA genotyping to study TCR occurrence patterns. Rather than using new phenotypic data, the later analysis identified candidate immune exposures from TCR beta sequences and from how often those sequences occurred across donors. An earlier analysis of approximately 640 of the donors applied high-throughput TCR beta sequencing to assess whether each TCR beta V gene segment acted as functional or pseudogenic. Donor age, sex, ethnicity and CMV serostatus were compiled alongside the repertoire data. A later genetic analysis used genome-wide SNP genotypes for about 55% of the 666 donors, treating that subset as a discovery cohort. Every discovery cohort repertoire had been produced on one sequencing platform. Class I and class II HLA loci were covered by the typing at four-digit resolution. The number of donors typed differed by locus, with roughly 629-640 for A, B, C, DRB1 and DQB1, about 500 for DQA1, some 570 for DPA1, and around 450 for DPB1. Roughly 5 DR-DQ haplotypes were handled as single units for association and clustering, since linkage in the cohort was strong. Across approximately 400 genotyped donors of the cohort, an average of about 240,000 unique TCR beta nucleotide sequences per donor were sequenced, and roughly a sixth of those sequences were non-productive. General study outcomes and caveats: A further reported finding was that TCR beta sequences accurately predicted the HLA-A and HLA-B alleles for most subjects in the first cohort. Correlated functional status among segregating V segments might reflect linkage disequilibrium, but an unknown experimental factor could not be ruled out. In a later genetic analysis, a missense DCLRE1C variant was associated with V-gene and J-gene trimming of TCR beta chains, and the association was replicated in an independent cohort. Strong co-occurrence of HLA alleles, especially DR and DQ, made assigning TCR associations to individual alleles difficult. Some IMGT-functional V segments, including TRBV6-2 and TRBV6-3, could not be told apart with the 87-base-pair reads, so those segments were excluded. A later genetic analysis reported fewer N-insertions in productive TCRs among donors in an Asian-associated ancestry cluster than the roughly 700-donor mean. Because some donors lacked HLA typing at each locus, the association tests relied only on the typed subset. In this cohort, only TCR beta chains were sequenced, and detectable features were limited by the absence of alpha or paired-chain data. Most TCR sequences were seen in very few donors, while some public TCRs were found in many individuals. The study listed 150 to 200 TCR beta chains as associated with cytomegalovirus. According to a later analysis, most CMV-associated TCR beta chains appeared to be HLA-restricted, and the HLA associations seemed to be driven largely by CMV exposure. In a later analysis, the rate of TCR association differed among HLA loci, with DRB1 alleles having the most associated TCRs and HLA-C alleles having the fewest. At a false discovery rate of 0.05, a later analysis linked about 16,000 TCR beta sequences to specific HLA alleles. Sequencing depth was assumed to be roughly uniform across donors in the presence/absence analyses, though that assumption may not hold. Compared with equally common non-associated chains, HLA-associated TCR beta chains in a later analysis were more clonally expanded and had lower generation probabilities. About 17 rarely observed V segments, including chromosome 9 orphons, were excluded from the earlier analysis of about 610 of the donors because counts were too low. CMV serostatus was the only immune exposure information available for the cohort. In a later analysis, several top co-occurrence clusters were reported to appear linked to parvovirus B19, influenza, CMV and Epstein-Barr virus. Three of the identified cytomegalovirus-associated TCR beta chains were confirmed in vitro to be specific for cytomegalovirus antigens. In both the original and validation cohorts, the classifier was reported to diagnose cytomegalovirus status with high specificity and sensitivity. The authors suggested that the approach could potentially be extended to other disease states and immunological phenotypes. A cluster of highly shared sequence variants was judged likely to represent a technical artifact of the sequencing pipeline. In an earlier analysis of some 540 of the donors, most TCR beta V segments appeared in productive rearrangements about 87% or about 30% of the time, broadly matching IMGT annotations.

The cohort was made up of 666 healthy bone marrow donors. At the time of sampling, every cohort member was nominally healthy, though immune exposures that went unrecorded were likely present. The donor tested CMV seropositive and was one of the 289 seropositive cohort members. A peripheral blood sample was collected from each donor, and TCR beta sequencing was performed on peripheral blood mononuclear cells. Genomic DNA extraction from the blood cell samples was performed with the Qiagen DNeasy Blood Extraction Kit. Unmatched junction bases come to 5, with V trimmed by 5 bases and J by 4 bases. CDR1 and CDR2 are drawn from the germline V gene: SGHTA, FQGTGA. The CDR3 holds 14 amino acids from the cysteine to the phenylalanine. Only CDR3 DNA is held: 42 bases, read in frame from base 1. As regards this clone: Its cognate antigen has yet to be identified. No qualities accompany the bases; no much larger clone lies one base away.

The library was generated by the immunoSEQ multiplex PCR assay. For the multiplex PCR, a mixture combining 60 forward primers for TCR Vbeta segments and 13 reverse primers for TCR Jbeta segments was used. The CDR3 region of rearranged TCR beta genes was amplified from genomic DNA by a multiplex PCR assay. The Illumina HiSeq System was used to sequence the amplified TCR beta libraries as 87-base-pair reads. As for the original processing: Across the 670 or so repertoires, a later analysis counted around 80 million unique TCR beta chains, roughly 11 million of which were shared by at least two donors. Raw reads were error-corrected and collapsed into unique sequences by a nearest-neighbor algorithm in which closely related sequences were merged to remove PCR and sequencing errors. V, D and J gene segments were assigned by aligning CDR3 sequences to IMGT reference sequences. For a sequence to be retained, a match of at least six nucleotides to both a V gene segment and a J gene segment was required. A rearrangement counted as productive if the CDR3 had no stop codons and remained in frame with V and J, and every other rearrangement counted as non-productive. Following IMGT convention, CDR3 was defined as the stretch from the second conserved V-encoded cysteine up to the conserved J-encoded phenylalanine. The earlier analysis of about 570 of the donors excluded any sequence lacking an unambiguous match to a single V gene segment. In an earlier analysis of 587 of the donors, V segments were called functional above 56.7% productive rearrangements and were called segregating when the between-donor standard deviation exceeded 5%. To diagnose cytomegalovirus status from the catalog of TCR beta chain sequences, a statistical classification framework was built. V and J gene assignment, in a later analysis, came from comparing TCR nucleotide sequences with IMGT/GENE-DB human TR gene sequences. Using the TCRdist pipeline, a later analysis assigned CDR3 sequences along with most-parsimonious VDJ recombination scenarios. In a later analysis, each TCR beta chain was defined by its CDR3 amino acid sequence together with its V-gene family, and reads without a unique V-gene family were excluded. In a later analysis, 500 to 700 highly shared, low-generation-probability nucleotide sequences were removed to address suspected cross-contamination and a sequencing artifact. For each public chain, a later analysis derived a clonal expansion index from normalized ranks of inferred template counts within each repertoire. A later analysis computed generation probabilities with a VDJ recombination model fitted to out-of-frame rearrangements, and checked the results against IGoR. Hypergeometric tests were used in a later analysis to score TCR-TCR, TCR-HLA and TCR-CMV co-occurrence, with a repertoire-size bias correction applied to the TCR pairs. A later analysis estimated false discovery rates by permuting HLA or CMV assignments 20 times. In a later analysis, co-occurring TCRs were grouped with DBSCAN, and TCRdist sequence similarity was added when clustering was performed within HLA-allele-positive subsets. For co-occurrence clustering, repertoires with fewer than 30,000 or more than 120,000 public chains were excluded, along with four or five repertoires with anomalous nucleotide sharing. Imported from immuneACCESS, the table was reduced by TCRdb to in-frame sequences with V and J called. These copies leave out some clones; in studies compared against another copy, an unresolved V gene accounts for under half, and the cause of the remainder is not known. V, J and clone size are those of that table, while D and trimming were read from the DNA. The sample yields 80,000 to 95,000 clones; 55% to 85% were counted once. The ten largest clones capture roughly 16% of the sample.

The TCR was taken from a woman between 18 and 30 years old in good health and CMV-seropositive. The receptor chain draws on TRBV7-3 and TRBJ1-2; 9 junctional bases match TRBD1. The sample was PBMCs. The CDR3 region reads CASSPRTGAYGYTF. Here is the DNA: TGTGCCAGCAGCCCCCGGACAGGGGCCTATGGCTACACCTTC.